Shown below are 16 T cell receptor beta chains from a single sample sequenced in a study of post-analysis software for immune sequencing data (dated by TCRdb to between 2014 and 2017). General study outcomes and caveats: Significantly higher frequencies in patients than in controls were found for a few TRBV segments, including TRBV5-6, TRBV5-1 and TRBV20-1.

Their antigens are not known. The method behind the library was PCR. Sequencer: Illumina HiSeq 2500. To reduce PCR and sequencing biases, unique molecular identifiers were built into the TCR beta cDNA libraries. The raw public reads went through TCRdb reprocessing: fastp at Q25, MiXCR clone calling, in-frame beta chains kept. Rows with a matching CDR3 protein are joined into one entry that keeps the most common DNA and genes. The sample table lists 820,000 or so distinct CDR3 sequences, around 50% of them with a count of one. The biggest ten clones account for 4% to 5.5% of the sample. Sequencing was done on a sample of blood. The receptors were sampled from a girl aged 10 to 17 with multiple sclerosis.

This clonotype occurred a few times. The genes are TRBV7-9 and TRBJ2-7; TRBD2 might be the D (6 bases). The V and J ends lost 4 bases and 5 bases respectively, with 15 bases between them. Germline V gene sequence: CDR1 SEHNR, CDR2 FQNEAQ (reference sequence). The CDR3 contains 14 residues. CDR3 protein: CASSSSGTPNEQYF. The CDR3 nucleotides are TGTGCCAGCAGCTCATCCGGGACTCCTAACGAGCAGTACTTC.

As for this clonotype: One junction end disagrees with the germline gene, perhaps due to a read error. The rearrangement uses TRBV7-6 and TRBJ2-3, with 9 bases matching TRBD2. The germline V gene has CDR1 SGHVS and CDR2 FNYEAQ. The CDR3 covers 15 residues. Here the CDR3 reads CASSYSGSSTDTQYF. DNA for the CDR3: TGTGCCAGCAGCTATAGCGGGAGTAGCACGGATACGCAGTATTTT. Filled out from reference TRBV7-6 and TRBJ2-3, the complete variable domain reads GAGVSQSPRYKVTKRGQDVALRCDPISGHVSLYWYRQALGQGPEFLTYFNYEAQQDKSGLPNDRFSAERPEGSISTLTIQRTEQRDSAMYRCASSYSGSSTDTQYFGPGTRLTVL.

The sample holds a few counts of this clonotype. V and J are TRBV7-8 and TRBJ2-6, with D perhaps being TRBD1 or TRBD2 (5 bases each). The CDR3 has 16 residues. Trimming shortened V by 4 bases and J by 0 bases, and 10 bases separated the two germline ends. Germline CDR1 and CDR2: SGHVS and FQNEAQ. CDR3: CASSSGRTSGANVLTF. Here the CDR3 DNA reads TGTGCCAGCAGCTCGGGACGGACCTCTGGGGCCAACGTCCTGACTTTC.

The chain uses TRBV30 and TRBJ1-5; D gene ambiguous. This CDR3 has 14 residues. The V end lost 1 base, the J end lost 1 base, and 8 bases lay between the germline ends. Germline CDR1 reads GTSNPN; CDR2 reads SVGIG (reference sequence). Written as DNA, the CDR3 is TGTGCCTGGAGTGGACAATACAGCAATCAGCCCCAGCATTTT. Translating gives CAWSGQYSNQPQHF.

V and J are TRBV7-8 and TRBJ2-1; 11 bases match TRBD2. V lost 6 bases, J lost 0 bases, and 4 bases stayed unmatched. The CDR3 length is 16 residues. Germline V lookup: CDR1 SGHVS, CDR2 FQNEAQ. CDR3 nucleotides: TGTGCCAGCAGTGTAGCGGGAGGGTACTCCTACAATGAGCAGTTCTTC. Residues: CASSVAGGYSYNEQFF.

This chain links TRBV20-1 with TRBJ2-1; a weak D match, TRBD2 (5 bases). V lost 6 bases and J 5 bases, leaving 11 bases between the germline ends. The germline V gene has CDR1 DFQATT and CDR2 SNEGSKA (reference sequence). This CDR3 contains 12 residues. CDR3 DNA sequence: TGCAGTGCCATATACGGGAACAATGAGCAGTTCTTC. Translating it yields CSAIYGNNEQFF.

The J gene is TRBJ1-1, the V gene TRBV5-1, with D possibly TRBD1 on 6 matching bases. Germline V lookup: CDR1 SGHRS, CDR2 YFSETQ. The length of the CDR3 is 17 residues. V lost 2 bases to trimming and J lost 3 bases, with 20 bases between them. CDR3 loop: CASSLFPMTGDHTEAFF. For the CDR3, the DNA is TGCGCCAGCAGCTTATTTCCGATGACAGGAGACCACACTGAAGCTTTCTTT.

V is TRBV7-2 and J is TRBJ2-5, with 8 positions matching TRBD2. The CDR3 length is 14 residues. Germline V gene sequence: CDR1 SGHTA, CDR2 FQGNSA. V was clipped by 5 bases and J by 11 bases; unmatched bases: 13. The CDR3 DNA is TGTGCCAGCAGCGCGCGGGGGGAATTTTGGGAGCAGTACTTC. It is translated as CASSARGEFWEQYF.

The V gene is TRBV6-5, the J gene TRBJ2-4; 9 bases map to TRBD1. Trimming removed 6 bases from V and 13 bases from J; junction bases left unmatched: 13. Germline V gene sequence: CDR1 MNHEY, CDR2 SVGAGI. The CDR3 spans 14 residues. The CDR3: CASRRTGVSYGQYF. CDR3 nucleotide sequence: TGTGCCAGCAGGAGGACAGGGGTGTCCTACGGGCAGTACTTC.

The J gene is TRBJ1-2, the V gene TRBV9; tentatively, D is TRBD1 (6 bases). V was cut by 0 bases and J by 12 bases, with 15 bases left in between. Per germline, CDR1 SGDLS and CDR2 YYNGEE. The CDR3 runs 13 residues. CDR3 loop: CASSVGDTPINTF. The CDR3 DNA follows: TGTGCCAGCAGCGTAGGGGACACCCCTATTAACACCTTC.

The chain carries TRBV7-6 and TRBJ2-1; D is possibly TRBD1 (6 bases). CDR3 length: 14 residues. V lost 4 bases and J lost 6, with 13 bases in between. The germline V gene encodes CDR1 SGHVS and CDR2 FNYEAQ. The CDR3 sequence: CASSSRGTGNEQFF. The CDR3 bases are TGTGCCAGCAGCTCCAGGGGAACAGGCAATGAGCAGTTCTTC.

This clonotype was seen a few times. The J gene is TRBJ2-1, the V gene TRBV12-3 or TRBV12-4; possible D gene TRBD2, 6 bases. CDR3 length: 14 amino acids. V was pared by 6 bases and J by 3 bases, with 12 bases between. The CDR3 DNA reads TGTGCCAGCAGGGGTGGAGGGGACTACAATGAGCAGTTCTTC. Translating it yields CASRGGGDYNEQFF.

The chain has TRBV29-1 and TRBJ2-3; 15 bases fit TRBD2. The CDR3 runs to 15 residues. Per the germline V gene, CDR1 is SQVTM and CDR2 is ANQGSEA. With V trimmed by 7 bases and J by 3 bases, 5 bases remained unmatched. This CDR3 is CSARGTSGRTDTQYF. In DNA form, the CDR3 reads TGCAGCGCCAGAGGGACTAGCGGGAGGACAGATACGCAGTATTTT.

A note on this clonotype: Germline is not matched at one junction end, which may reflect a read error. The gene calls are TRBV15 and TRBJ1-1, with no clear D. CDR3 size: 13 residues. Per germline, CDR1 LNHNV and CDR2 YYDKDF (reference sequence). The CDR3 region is CATRRVAAGEAFF. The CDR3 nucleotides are TGTGCCACCAGGAGAGTGGCCGCAGGTGAAGCTTTCTTT.

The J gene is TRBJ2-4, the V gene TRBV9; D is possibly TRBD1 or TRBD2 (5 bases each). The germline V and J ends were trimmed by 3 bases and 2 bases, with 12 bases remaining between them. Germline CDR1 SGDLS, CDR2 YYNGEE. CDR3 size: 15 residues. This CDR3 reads CASSALWGPKNIQYF. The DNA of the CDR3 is TGTGCCAGCAGCGCTCTCTGGGGACCCAAAAACATTCAGTACTTC.

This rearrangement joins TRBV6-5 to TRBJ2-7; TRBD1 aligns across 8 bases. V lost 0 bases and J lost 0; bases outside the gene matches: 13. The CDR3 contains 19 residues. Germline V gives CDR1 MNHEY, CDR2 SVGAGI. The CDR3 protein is CASSYSFWQGAPSSYEQYF. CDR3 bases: TGTGCCAGCAGTTACTCGTTTTGGCAGGGGGCGCCCAGCTCCTACGAGCAGTACTTC.